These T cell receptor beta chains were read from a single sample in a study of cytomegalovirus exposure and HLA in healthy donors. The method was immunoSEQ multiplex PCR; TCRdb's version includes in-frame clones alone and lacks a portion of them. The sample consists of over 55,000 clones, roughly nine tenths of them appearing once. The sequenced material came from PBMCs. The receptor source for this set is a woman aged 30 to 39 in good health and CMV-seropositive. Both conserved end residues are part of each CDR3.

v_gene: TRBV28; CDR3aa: CASRGTGGLPYSNQPQHF
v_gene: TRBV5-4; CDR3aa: CASSLSGRQAEAFF
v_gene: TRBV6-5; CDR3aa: CASRGTSGYNEQFF
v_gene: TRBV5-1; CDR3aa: CASSLGAKYNEQFF
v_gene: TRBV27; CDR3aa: CASSRRDRLYSGANVLTF
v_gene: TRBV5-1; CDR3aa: CASSPTGGAYGYTF
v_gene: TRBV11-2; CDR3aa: CASSLGTVYEQYF
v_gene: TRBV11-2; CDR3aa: CASSPRLAGVYNEQFF
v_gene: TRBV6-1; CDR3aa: CASSPGAFSGNTIYF
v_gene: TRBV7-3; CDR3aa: CASSLNGSTYNEQFF
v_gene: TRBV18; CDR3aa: CASSPTQGIGYTF
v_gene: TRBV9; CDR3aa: CASSKGQGARNTIYF
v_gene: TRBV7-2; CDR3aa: CASGYPRGLGYTF
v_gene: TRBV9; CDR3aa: CASSKIAGGPGFTDTQYF
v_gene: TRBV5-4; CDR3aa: CASSSVAGGNEQFF
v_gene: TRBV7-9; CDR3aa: CASSLGLAARAKNIQYF
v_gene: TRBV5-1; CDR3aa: CASSFEGLVKETQYF
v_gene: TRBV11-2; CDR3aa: CASSWAGGYNEQFF
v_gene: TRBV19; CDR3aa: CASSPRRGEKLFF
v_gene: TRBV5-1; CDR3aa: CASSLAGLAGGGETQYF
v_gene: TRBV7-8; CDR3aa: CASSHTRAPGQANYGYTF
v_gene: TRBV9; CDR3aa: CASSVAGTSSYNEQFF
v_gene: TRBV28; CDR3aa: CASSFRGGYGYTF
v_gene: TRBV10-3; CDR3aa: CAATSGRRRQFF
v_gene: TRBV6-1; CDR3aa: CASSEESFFGDYEQYF
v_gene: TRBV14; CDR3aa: CASSQTDLAGEKFF
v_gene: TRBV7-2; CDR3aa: CASSLRLAGLGTDTQYF
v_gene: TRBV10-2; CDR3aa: CASSGTRTSGTDTQYF
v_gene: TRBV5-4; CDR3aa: CASSSGQGGYEQYF
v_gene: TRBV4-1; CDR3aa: CASSQDYPSASYNEQFF
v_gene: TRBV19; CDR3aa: CASSSLAGGRAGELFF
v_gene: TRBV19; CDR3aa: CASTVGTSGGKNIQYF
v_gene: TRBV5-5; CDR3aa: CASSLQGARTTEAFF
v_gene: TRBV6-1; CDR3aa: CASSGGQGANYGYTF
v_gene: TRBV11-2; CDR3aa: CASSPRNSGSSDEQFF
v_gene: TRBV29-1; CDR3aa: CSGSWRGSETQYF
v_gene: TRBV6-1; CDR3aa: CASSEKEYNEQFF
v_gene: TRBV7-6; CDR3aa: CASSLGTGQGLNTEAFF